Listed below are T cell receptor beta chains from one sample, sequenced in a study of glioma-infiltrating T cells. TCRdb re-derived calls from the multiplex PCR reads in MiXCR, one entry per CDR3 protein. The repertoire includes approximately 120,000 distinct CDR3 sequences, approximately 25% of them detected once, and approximately 16% sits in the top ten. The sequenced sample was glioma tissue, nonneoplastic brain tissue, or PBMCs (not recorded which). These receptors were obtained from a human donor with low-grade glioma or glioblastoma, undergoing nonglioma brain surgery, or in good health (not recorded which). Both conserved end residues are part of each CDR3. The D gene is left open where the match is weak. For some rows the clone size is stated as once, few or many, or as a class when expanded; others skip it.

j_gene: TRBJ2-3; d_gene: TRBD2; v_gene: TRBV7-6; abundance: many; CDR3nt: TGTGCCAGCAGCGAACTAGCGTACACAGATACGCAGTATTTT; CDR3aa: CASSELAYTDTQYF
j_gene: TRBJ2-1; d_gene: -; v_gene: TRBV4-3; abundance: -; CDR3nt: TGCGCCAGCAGCCAAGATTATCCCAGTATCGGCTACAATGAGCAGTTCTTC; CDR3aa: CASSQDYPSIGYNEQFF
j_gene: TRBJ2-5; d_gene: -; v_gene: TRBV27; abundance: many; CDR3nt: TGTGCCAGCAGTTTGGGGATAGGAGGAGGAGAGACCCAGTACTTC; CDR3aa: CASSLGIGGGETQYF
j_gene: TRBJ1-1; d_gene: -; v_gene: TRBV7-9; abundance: many; CDR3nt: TGTGCCAGCAGCTTAATCGGATCTGAGGCTTTCTTT; CDR3aa: CASSLIGSEAFF
j_gene: TRBJ2-1; d_gene: TRBD2; v_gene: TRBV19; abundance: -; CDR3nt: TGTGCCAGTAGTATAAGTCTAGCGGACTACAATGAGCAGTTCTTC; CDR3aa: CASSISLADYNEQFF
j_gene: TRBJ2-7; d_gene: -; v_gene: TRBV19; abundance: few; CDR3nt: TGTGCCAGTAGTATAGGGGAAAGCTACGAGCAGTACTTC; CDR3aa: CASSIGESYEQYF
j_gene: TRBJ2-7; d_gene: -; v_gene: TRBV4-1; abundance: many; CDR3nt: TGCGCCAGCAGCCAAGGTCGGACTCCTATCTACGAGCAGTACTTC; CDR3aa: CASSQGRTPIYEQYF
j_gene: TRBJ2-4; d_gene: -; v_gene: TRBV27; abundance: many; CDR3nt: TGTGCCAGCAGTTTGTACGGAGGAGGCCCGGGTCTGTACTTC; CDR3aa: CASSLYGGGPGLYF
j_gene: TRBJ2-5; d_gene: TRBD1; v_gene: TRBV3-1; abundance: once; CDR3nt: TGTGCTAGTGGTTTGGCCGACAGGGCCGAGGCCCAGTACTTC; CDR3aa: CASGLADRAEAQYF
j_gene: TRBJ2-7; d_gene: TRBD1; v_gene: TRBV19; abundance: many; CDR3nt: TGTGCCAGTAGTGACAGGGGGCGATACGAGCAGTACTTC; CDR3aa: CASSDRGRYEQYF
j_gene: TRBJ1-2; d_gene: -; v_gene: TRBV28; abundance: many; CDR3nt: TGTGCCAGCAGTTTACCGGAGACTCACTATGGCTACACCTTC; CDR3aa: CASSLPETHYGYTF
j_gene: TRBJ1-1; d_gene: -; v_gene: TRBV19; abundance: many; CDR3nt: TGTGCCAGTAGGCCAGACGGGGAAACTGAAGCTTTCTTT; CDR3aa: CASRPDGETEAFF
j_gene: TRBJ1-6; d_gene: -; v_gene: TRBV6-6; abundance: many; CDR3nt: TGTGCCAGCAGTTACGGCGTTTTGGCCAATTCACCCCTCCACTTT; CDR3aa: CASSYGVLANSPLHF
j_gene: TRBJ2-7; d_gene: -; v_gene: TRBV11-3; abundance: -; CDR3nt: TGTGCCAGCAGCCTGGACACGAGCTCCTACGAGCAGTACTTC; CDR3aa: CASSLDTSSYEQYF
j_gene: TRBJ1-5; d_gene: -; v_gene: TRBV2; abundance: once; CDR3nt: TGTGCCAGCAGTTACCGACAGACCACAGGTACGCAGCATTTT; CDR3aa: CASSYRQTTGTQHF
j_gene: TRBJ1-4; d_gene: -; v_gene: TRBV7-8; abundance: many; CDR3nt: TGTGCCAGCAGCCCCCTAACCGAAAAACTGTTTTTT; CDR3aa: CASSPLTEKLFF
j_gene: TRBJ1-1; d_gene: TRBD1; v_gene: TRBV29-1; abundance: -; CDR3nt: TGCAGCGGTTTTCGACAGGGCAACACTGAAGCTTTCTTT; CDR3aa: CSGFRQGNTEAFF
j_gene: TRBJ1-3; d_gene: TRBD1; v_gene: TRBV11-2; abundance: -; CDR3nt: TGTGCCAGCAGCTTAGACCCTCCATTTACAGGGGTAGGGCTCTCTGGAAACACCATATATTTT; CDR3aa: CASSLDPPFTGVGLSGNTIYF
j_gene: TRBJ2-2; d_gene: -; v_gene: TRBV7-2; abundance: many; CDR3nt: TGTGCCAGCAGCCGGCCCCAGGGCTCGGTCGGGGAGCTGTTTTTT; CDR3aa: CASSRPQGSVGELFF
j_gene: TRBJ2-3; d_gene: -; v_gene: TRBV7-9; abundance: few; CDR3nt: TGTGCCAGCAGCTTAGCGTCAGCAGATACGCAGTATTTT; CDR3aa: CASSLASADTQYF
j_gene: TRBJ1-1; d_gene: -; v_gene: TRBV7-2; abundance: many; CDR3nt: TGTGCCAGCAGCCTCTCCATGGGGCGGCTGAACACTGAAGCTTTCTTT; CDR3aa: CASSLSMGRLNTEAFF
j_gene: TRBJ2-6; d_gene: -; v_gene: TRBV7-2; abundance: many; CDR3nt: TGTGCCAGCAGCTCGCCCTACGGGGCCAACGTCCTGACTTTC; CDR3aa: CASSSPYGANVLTF
j_gene: TRBJ2-7; d_gene: TRBD1; v_gene: TRBV27; abundance: many; CDR3nt: TGTGCCAGCACTCACACGGGACAGGGGTTCGACGAGCAGTACTTC; CDR3aa: CASTHTGQGFDEQYF
j_gene: TRBJ1-1; d_gene: TRBD1; v_gene: TRBV20-1; abundance: many; CDR3nt: TGCAGTGCTACCGGGACAGGGGGATGGAACACTGAAGCTTTCTTT; CDR3aa: CSATGTGGWNTEAFF
j_gene: TRBJ2-3; d_gene: -; v_gene: TRBV5-4; abundance: -; CDR3nt: TGTGCCAGCAGCTTGTCAACAGGAAGCACAGATACGCGGTATTTT; CDR3aa: CASSLSTGSTDTRYF
j_gene: TRBJ2-3; d_gene: -; v_gene: TRBV6-1; abundance: many; CDR3nt: TGTGCCAGCACCGACAGATACTCTAGCACAGATACGCAGTATTTT; CDR3aa: CASTDRYSSTDTQYF
j_gene: TRBJ1-1; d_gene: TRBD1; v_gene: TRBV12-3/TRBV12-4; abundance: many; CDR3nt: TGTGCCAGCAGTTTATCTTGGGGGGGGACAGGGGGAACTGAAGCTTTCTTT; CDR3aa: CASSLSWGGTGGTEAFF
j_gene: TRBJ2-1; d_gene: -; v_gene: TRBV7-9; abundance: many; CDR3nt: TGTGCCAGCAGCCACCCAAGCCCAGGGCAGGTCCAAAGCTCCTACAATGAGCAGTTCTTC; CDR3aa: CASSHPSPGQVQSSYNEQFF
j_gene: TRBJ1-1; d_gene: TRBD1; v_gene: TRBV11-2; abundance: many; CDR3nt: TGTGCCAGCAGCTTCTCCACAGGGGGAGGGACTGAAGCTTTCTTT; CDR3aa: CASSFSTGGGTEAFF
j_gene: TRBJ1-2; d_gene: -; v_gene: TRBV2; abundance: many; CDR3nt: TGTGCCAGCACCCCAGCAGGTGGCTACACCTTC; CDR3aa: CASTPAGGYTF
j_gene: TRBJ1-2; d_gene: -; v_gene: TRBV7-9; abundance: many; CDR3nt: TGTGCCAGCAGCACCAGTAACTATGGCTACACCTTC; CDR3aa: CASSTSNYGYTF
j_gene: TRBJ1-5; d_gene: -; v_gene: TRBV12-3/TRBV12-4; abundance: -; CDR3nt: TGTGCCAGCAGTTTACAGGGAAGCAATCAGCCCAAGCATTTT; CDR3aa: CASSLQGSNQPKHF
j_gene: TRBJ2-1; d_gene: TRBD2; v_gene: TRBV2; abundance: many; CDR3nt: TGTGCCACTACTAGCGGACCCTACAATGAGCAGTTCTTC; CDR3aa: CATTSGPYNEQFF
j_gene: TRBJ1-2; d_gene: -; v_gene: TRBV11-2; abundance: once; CDR3nt: TGTGCCAGCAGCCTAGATCGGAACAACTATGGCTGCACCTTC; CDR3aa: CASSLDRNNYGCTF
j_gene: TRBJ2-3; d_gene: TRBD2; v_gene: TRBV7-2; abundance: many; CDR3nt: TGTGCCAGCAGCGACCGACTAGCGGTAGATACGCAGTATTTT; CDR3aa: CASSDRLAVDTQYF
j_gene: TRBJ1-3; d_gene: -; v_gene: TRBV20-1; abundance: -; CDR3nt: TGCAGTGCTGGGCTTCGGGCCGCCGGGAACATATGTTTT; CDR3aa: CSAGLRAAGNICF
j_gene: TRBJ2-7; d_gene: -; v_gene: TRBV5-1; abundance: -; CDR3nt: TGCGCCAGCAGCTTGGCCCCCGGGAGTGTCTACGAGCAGTACTTC; CDR3aa: CASSLAPGSVYEQYF
j_gene: TRBJ2-1; d_gene: TRBD2; v_gene: TRBV27; abundance: many; CDR3nt: TGTGCCAGCAGTTTAGGCCTAGCGGGCCGGAATGAGCAGTTCTTC; CDR3aa: CASSLGLAGRNEQFF
j_gene: TRBJ2-1; d_gene: -; v_gene: TRBV4-1; abundance: -; CDR3nt: TGCGCCAGAAGCCAAGTTGTAGCAGCCTACAATGAGCAGTTCTTC; CDR3aa: CARSQVVAAYNEQFF
j_gene: TRBJ2-1; d_gene: TRBD2; v_gene: TRBV3-1; abundance: -; CDR3nt: TGTGCCAGCAGCCAAGGCGGTCTAGCGGCTAAAGAGCAGTTCTTC; CDR3aa: CASSQGGLAAKEQFF
j_gene: TRBJ2-5; d_gene: -; v_gene: TRBV2; abundance: few; CDR3nt: TGTGCCAGCAGTGAAGCCTCATCGGGCTCTACGGACACGGATGAAGAGACCCAGTACTTC; CDR3aa: CASSEASSGSTDTDEETQYF
j_gene: TRBJ1-1; d_gene: -; v_gene: TRBV28; abundance: many; CDR3nt: TGTGCCAGCAGTCTTGGGAGAGACGGGGGGGAGTTCTTT; CDR3aa: CASSLGRDGGEFF
j_gene: TRBJ2-7; d_gene: TRBD2; v_gene: TRBV7-2; abundance: many; CDR3nt: TGTGCCAGCAGCTTCTCGGGGTCGGGGGGCTCCTACGAGCAGTACTTC; CDR3aa: CASSFSGSGGSYEQYF
j_gene: TRBJ2-1; d_gene: -; v_gene: TRBV6-1; abundance: many; CDR3nt: TGTGCCAGCAGATTTAGCGGATTAGGCTCCTACAATGAGCAGTTCTTC; CDR3aa: CASRFSGLGSYNEQFF
j_gene: TRBJ2-1; d_gene: -; v_gene: TRBV19; abundance: many; CDR3nt: TGTGCCAGTAGTATAACGGGGGCCAACAATGAGCAGTTCTTC; CDR3aa: CASSITGANNEQFF
j_gene: TRBJ1-6; d_gene: -; v_gene: TRBV7-9; abundance: many; CDR3nt: TGTGCCAGCACTGCGGACAGCTTAGCTTCACCCCTCCACTTT; CDR3aa: CASTADSLASPLHF
j_gene: TRBJ2-7; d_gene: TRBD2; v_gene: TRBV20-1; abundance: many; CDR3nt: TGCAGTGCTAGAGATCCTGGCGGGAGCTCCTACGAGCAGTACTTC; CDR3aa: CSARDPGGSSYEQYF